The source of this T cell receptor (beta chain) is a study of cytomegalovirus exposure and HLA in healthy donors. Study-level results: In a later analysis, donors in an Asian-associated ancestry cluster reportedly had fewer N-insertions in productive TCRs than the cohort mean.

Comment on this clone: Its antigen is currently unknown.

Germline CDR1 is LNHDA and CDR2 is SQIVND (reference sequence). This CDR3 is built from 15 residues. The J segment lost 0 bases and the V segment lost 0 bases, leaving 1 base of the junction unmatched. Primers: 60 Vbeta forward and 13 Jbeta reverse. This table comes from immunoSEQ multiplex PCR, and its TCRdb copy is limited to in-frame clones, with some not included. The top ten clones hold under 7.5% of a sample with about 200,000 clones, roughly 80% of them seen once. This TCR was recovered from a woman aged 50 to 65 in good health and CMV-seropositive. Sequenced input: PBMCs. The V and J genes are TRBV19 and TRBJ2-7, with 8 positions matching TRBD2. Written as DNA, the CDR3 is TGTGCCAGTAGTATAGACGGGACTAGCTCCTACGAGCAGTACTTC. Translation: CASSIDGTSSYEQYF. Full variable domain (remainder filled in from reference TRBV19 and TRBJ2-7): DGGITQSPKYLFRKEGQNVTLSCEQNLNHDAMYWYRQDPGQGLRLIYYSQIVNDFQKGDIAEGYSVSREKKESFPLTVTSAQKNPTAFYLCASSIDGTSSYEQYFGPGTRLTVT.